This T cell receptor beta chain was identified during a study of T cells in Graves' hyperthyroidism and ophthalmopathy. Study-wide results and caveats: A model of 13 V-J features distinguished ophthalmopathy from stable hyperthyroidism.

The germline V gene encodes CDR1 MNHNS and CDR2 SASEGT. The CDR3 consists of 14 residues. Trimming removed 6 bases at V and 5 bases at J, with 11 bases between. Only a few counts were recorded for this clonotype. What it recognizes is unknown. TCR beta CDR3 regions were amplified from RNA. HTBI primers were used for first-round RT-PCR of the TCR CDR3. From the multiplex PCR reads, TCRdb called clonotypes with MiXCR, one entry per CDR3 protein. The repertoire holds some 440,000 distinct CDR3 sequences, with approximately 15% as singletons. The chain has TRBV6-1 and TRBJ1-6, with D possibly matching TRBD1 (6 bases). The sequence derives from a woman aged 18 to 35 with Graves' hyperthyroidism. Sequencing was performed on blood. The CDR3 reads CASSFTGNNSPLHF. In nucleotides, the CDR3 is TGTGCCAGCAGCTTCACAGGGAATAATTCACCCCTCCACTTT.